Sequencing of this T cell receptor (beta chain) was carried out in a study of blood T cell repertoires in COVID-19. Study in general: The United States, Italy and Spain were the sources of the acute and convalescent COVID-19 samples.

Assay: immunoSEQ multiplex PCR; the TCRdb copy retains only in-frame clones and omits some. The sample holds around 180,000 clones, 75% to 85% seen once. The germline V gene has CDR1 MNHEY and CDR2 SVGEGT. The CDR3 loop spans 19 amino acids. Between the trimmed V and J ends, which lost 4 bases and 0 bases, there was a span of 22 bases. The sequencing sample was made of peripheral blood. The receptor was derived from a human donor in a cohort sampled during active COVID-19. The chain couples TRBV6-2 or TRBV6-3 to TRBJ1-5; a weak D match, TRBD1 (5 bases). For the CDR3, the DNA is TGTGCCAGCAGTTGGGCGAGGCGAACAGGCCTAACTAGCAATCAGCCCCAGCATTTT. Amino acid sequence: CASSWARRTGLTSNQPQHF.